This T cell receptor (beta chain) was identified during a study of CD8+CD57+ T cells in acquired aplastic anemia. The germline V and J ends were trimmed by 5 bases and 3 bases, with 12 bases remaining between them. The CDR3 sequence is 14 residues long. CDR1 and CDR2 from the germline V gene are LNHDA and SQIVND (reference sequence). Whole-study findings and limits: Patients and controls shared 25 to 30 CD8+ CDR3 sequences, which appeared highly expressed in patients and within their immunodominant clones. Patients and controls were not found to differ significantly in CD8+ Simpson's diversity.

Genomic DNA, serving as template, underwent TCR beta VDJ and CDR3 profiling. TCRdb recomputed calls from the reads with MiXCR, one row per CDR3 protein. This table has some 200,000 distinct CDR3 sequences, 48% appearing once. Patients included in sequencing had previously demonstrated CD8+CD57+ cell expansion by flow cytometry. Each patient had severe acquired aplastic anemia. Each patient gave a blood sample that was collected before any therapy had been received. To note about this clonotype: Antigen specificity is unknown.

The specimen sequenced was sorted CD4+, CD8+, or CD8+CD57+ T cells (not recorded which) from PBMCs. This chain links TRBV19 with TRBJ2-3, with unresolved D. This sequence originates from a human donor with aplastic anemia. The CDR3 region is CASSSWSRTDTQYF. Written as DNA, the CDR3 is TGTGCCAGTAGTTCGTGGTCGCGGACAGATACGCAGTATTTT.